This T cell receptor (beta chain) came from a study of T cells expressing NK-cell markers. A 5'RACE template switching approach incorporating UMIs was used to make TCR beta cDNA. One entry per CDR3 protein, without DNA, is what TCRdb gives after re-calling the 5' RACE reads. Its listing shows 350,000 to 450,000 distinct CDR3 sequences. The CDR3 length is 16 residues. Germline V CDR1 and CDR2: LGHNA, YNFKEQ. The rearrangement joins TRBV4-2 to TRBJ2-3. The TCR sequence derives from a man aged 18 to 69 in good health. The sequencing input was blood T cells: a sorted CD56 or NKG2C T cell subset, CD4+ or CD8+ T cells, or bulk PBMC T cells (not recorded which). CDR3 loop: CASSHNMDGYTDTQYF.